The present T cell receptor beta chain was sequenced within a study of cytomegalovirus exposure and HLA in healthy donors. Study-level findings and limits: No immune exposure information besides CMV serostatus was available. Later analysis demonstrated an association between a missense DCLRE1C variant and TCR beta V- and J-gene trimming. The authors later found TCR association rates varying by HLA locus, with DRB1 most and HLA-C fewest. Association of about 17,000 TCR beta sequences with HLA alleles was found at 0.05 false discovery rate in a later analysis.

This CDR3 contains 13 residues. The ends were cut back, 5 bases at V and 8 bases at J, with 15 bases in the middle. Germline V gene lookup returns CDR1 WNHNN and CDR2 SYGVQD (reference sequence). As concerns this clone: Its cognate antigen is unknown.

Both 60 Vbeta primers and 13 Jbeta primers went into the PCR. Profiled with immunoSEQ multiplex PCR; TCRdb holds only in-frame clones, not every one. The sample carries 130,000 to 150,000 clones, around 73% recorded once. Sequencing was carried out using PBMCs. The V call is TRBV10-1, the J call TRBJ1-1; unclear D gene. The receptor's source is a female donor in good health and CMV-seronegative. Here the CDR3 reads CASSFPGSQEAFF. The CDR3 coding sequence is TGCGCCAGCAGTTTCCCCGGGTCTCAAGAAGCTTTCTTT.